What follows are 28 T cell receptor beta chains derived from one specimen sequenced in a study of blood T cell repertoires in COVID-19. TCRdb keeps only in-frame clones here, not all; method: immunoSEQ multiplex PCR. The data hold some 64,000 clones, with under 80% observed a single time. The sequencing input was PBMCs or T cells enriched from blood (not recorded which). These receptors were obtained from a woman in her fifties or sixties who had been exposed to COVID-19.

The chain links TRBV3-1 (or the pseudogene TRBV3-2) to TRBJ2-1, with D possibly being TRBD1 (5 bases). The CDR3 contains 13 residues. Germline CDR1 reads LGHDT; CDR2 reads YNNKEL (reference sequence). Trimming shortened V by 3 bases and J by 8 bases, and 11 bases separated the two germline ends. CDR3 sequence: CASSQNRKDEQFF. For the CDR3, the DNA is TGTGCCAGCAGCCAGAACAGGAAGGATGAGCAGTTCTTC.

This clone has only one observation. The chain links TRBV7-9 to TRBJ1-1; the D gene is possibly TRBD1 (6 bases). The CDR3 is 16 residues long. Germline V CDR1 and CDR2: SEHNR, FQNEAQ (reference sequence). V lost 2 bases and J 2 bases, leaving 15 bases between the germline ends. The CDR3 region is CASSLTPRTDNTEAFF. For the CDR3, the DNA is TGTGCCAGCAGCTTAACACCCCGGACAGACAACACTGAAGCTTTCTTT.

This clone was detected only once. The chain uses TRBV28 and TRBJ2-7, with TRBD2 identical over 8 bases. CDR3 length: 16 amino acids. Trimming cost V 6 bases and J 0 bases; bases outside gene matches: 10. Per germline, CDR1 MDHEN and CDR2 SYDVKM. CDR3 amino acids: CASSGAAGTSSYEQYF. The CDR3 DNA sequence: TGTGCCAGCAGCGGGGCGGCCGGGACTAGCTCCTACGAGCAGTACTTC.

The rearrangement joins TRBV28 to TRBJ1-5, with D maybe TRBD1 (5 bases). Trimming cost V 2 bases and J 6 bases, with 11 bases left between them. The CDR3 length is 14 residues. Per germline, CDR1 MDHEN and CDR2 SYDVKM. As DNA, the CDR3 is TGTGCCAGCAGTTTAAGGGGAAGGTTTCAGCCCCAGCATTTT. Translating gives CASSLRGRFQPQHF.

This clone appeared a few times. The chain combines TRBV25-1 with TRBJ2-5; a possible D gene is TRBD1 (5 bases). From germline, CDR1 is MGHDK and CDR2 SYGVNS. Trimming stripped 3 bases from V and 2 bases from J, with 10 bases between. CDR3 length: 14 residues. This CDR3 is CASSEQGGQETQYF. The CDR3, as DNA: TGTGCCAGCAGTGAGCAGGGCGGTCAAGAGACCCAGTACTTC.

This clone was observed a few times. The chain couples TRBV30 to TRBJ2-1; no definite D call. The CDR3 loop spans 11 amino acids. V was cut by 0 bases and J by 8 bases, with 5 bases left in between. Germline loops: CDR1 GTSNPN, CDR2 SVGIG (reference sequence). DNA of the CDR3: TGTGCCTGGAGTGTAAGCCATGAGCAGTTCTTC. Encoded protein: CAWSVSHEQFF.

The chain uses TRBV6-5 and TRBJ1-1; the D is unclear. The CDR3 consists of 14 residues. V dropped 8 bases and J dropped 2 bases, with 15 bases sitting between them. The V gene's germline CDR1 is MNHEY and CDR2 SVGAGI. CDR3 nucleotide sequence: TGTGCCAGCGGCCATCGGGGTTTTAACACTGAAGCTTTCTTT. It codes for CASGHRGFNTEAFF.

This sequence joins TRBV5-1 and TRBJ2-1, with 11 bases that match TRBD2. The junction had 3 bases not matched to a gene; V was cut back by 2 bases and J by 5 bases. This CDR3 has 15 amino acids. The V gene's germline CDR1 is SGHRS and CDR2 YFSETQ. The CDR3 sequence: CASSLQTSGDNEQFF. DNA for the CDR3: TGCGCCAGCAGCTTACAGACTAGCGGGGACAATGAGCAGTTCTTC. Combining the CDR3 with reference TRBV5-1 and TRBJ2-1 gives the whole variable domain KAGVTQTPRYLIKTRGQQVTLSCSPISGHRSVSWYQQTPGQGLQFLFEYFSETQRNKGNFPGRFSGRQFSNSRSEMNVSTLELGDSALYLCASSLQTSGDNEQFFGPGTRLTVL.

This clone occurred a few times. V gene TRBV19 combines with J gene TRBJ2-1; TRBD1 might be the D (6 bases). The germline gives CDR1 LNHDA, CDR2 SQIVND (reference sequence). The CDR3 runs to 15 residues. V was trimmed by 5 bases and J by 0 bases, leaving 11 bases between them. This CDR3 is CASSLDRSSYNEQFF. In DNA, the CDR3 is TGTGCCAGTAGTCTCGACAGGAGCTCCTACAATGAGCAGTTCTTC.

The CDR3 nucleotides read TGTGCCAGCAGCTTAAGCTCCCGAGGGGGTAATGAGCAGTTCTTC. Protein product: CASSLSSRGGNEQFF. The V gene is TRBV7-2, the J gene TRBJ2-1, with a tentative D call TRBD1 (6 bases). CDR1 is SGHTA, CDR2 FQGNSA, per germline. The V gene lost 2 bases and the J gene lost 7 bases, with 15 bases spanning the gap. CDR3 size: 15 residues.

The chain's CDR3 is CSVRLAERNTGELFF. The CDR3 bases are TGCAGCGTGAGGTTAGCGGAAAGGAACACCGGGGAGCTGTTTTTT. The chain uses TRBV29-1 and TRBJ2-2, with a weak D call TRBD2 (6 bases). CDR3 size: 15 residues. The V and J ends lost 6 bases and 1 base respectively, with 15 bases between them. Per germline, CDR1 SQVTM and CDR2 ANQGSEA.

V is TRBV4-1 and J is TRBJ2-1; possible D gene TRBD1, 6 bases. Deletions cut 1 base from V and 7 bases from J, with 11 bases between. Germline-derived CDR1 and CDR2 are MGHRA and YSYEKL. The CDR3 is made up of 14 amino acids. CDR3 region: CASSQGGHLNEQFF. CDR3 nucleotides: TGCGCCAGCAGCCAAGGGGGGCACTTAAATGAGCAGTTCTTC.

This clone was seen a single time. V usage is TRBV15 and J usage is TRBJ1-1; D may be TRBD1 (6 bases). Germline lookup yields CDR1 LNHNV and CDR2 YYDKDF (reference sequence). This CDR3 comprises 15 residues. The V gene lost 6 bases and the J gene lost 1 base, with 15 bases spanning the gap. The CDR3 region is CATRSGGQPNTEAFF. CDR3 bases: TGTGCCACCAGGTCGGGAGGACAGCCGAACACTGAAGCTTTCTTT.

This clone was seen a single time. The rearrangement joins TRBV7-2 to TRBJ2-5; 14 bases agree with TRBD2. The V segment lost 5 bases and the J segment 4 bases; nucleotides outside the gene matches: 6. CDR3 length: 16 amino acids. Per germline, CDR1 SGHTA and CDR2 FQGNSA. CDR3 protein: CASSGTSGRRRETQYF. The DNA of the CDR3 is TGTGCCAGCAGCGGGACTAGCGGGAGAAGGCGAGAGACCCAGTACTTC.

This chain joins TRBV3-1 (or the pseudogene TRBV3-2) and TRBJ2-5; D is perhaps TRBD2 (6 bases). Trimming left V 8 bases short and J 4 bases short, with 14 bases between. Germline lookup yields CDR1 LGHDT and CDR2 YNNKEL (reference sequence). The CDR3 is 13 amino acids. The CDR3 region is CASRPAGGETQYF. The CDR3 DNA is TGTGCCAGCCGCCCCGCCGGGGGAGAGACCCAGTACTTC.

This chain joins TRBV19 and TRBJ1-2; D ambiguous. Deletions cut 6 bases from V and 6 bases from J, with 20 bases between. This CDR3 has 15 amino acids. Germline V gene data show CDR1 as LNHDA and CDR2 as SQIVND (reference sequence). The CDR3 DNA sequence: TGTGCCAGTAGGACCCCGTCGGGAGGGAACGATGGCTACACCTTC. Protein product: CASRTPSGGNDGYTF.

V is TRBV11-2 and J is TRBJ1-4; D possibly corresponds to TRBD1 (5 bases). CDR1 and CDR2 (germline): SGHAT, FQNNGV. V gave up 5 bases and J gave up 7 bases, with 14 bases separating them. The CDR3 runs to 14 residues. CDR3 region: CASSKTGGREKLFF. DNA for the CDR3: TGTGCCAGCAGCAAAACCGGGGGTCGTGAAAAACTGTTTTTT. Full variable domain (outside the CDR3, taken from reference TRBV11-2 and TRBJ1-4): EAGVAQSPRYKIIEKRQSVAFWCNPISGHATLYWYQQILGQGPKLLIQFQNNGVVDDSQLPKDRFSAERLKGVDSTLKIQPAKLEDSAVYLCASSKTGGREKLFFGSGTQLSVL.

This sequence joins TRBV30 and TRBJ2-3; possibly TRBD2 for D (6 bases). Germline assignment: CDR1 GTSNPN and CDR2 SVGIG (reference sequence). The CDR3 has 17 residues. V was clipped by 0 bases and J by 0 bases, with 16 bases between them. The CDR3 coding sequence is TGTGCCTGGAGTGTAGGAGGGCGACCTTCTAGCACAGATACGCAGTATTTT. Its protein is CAWSVGGRPSSTDTQYF. The entire variable domain, with the rest obtained from reference TRBV30 and TRBJ2-3, is as follows: SQTIHQWPATLVQPVGSPLSLECTVEGTSNPNLYWYRQAAGRGLQLLFYSVGIGQISSEVPQNLSASRPQDRQFILSSKKLLLSDSGFYLCAWSVGGRPSSTDTQYFGPGTRLTVL.

The chain couples TRBV5-4 to TRBJ2-2, with D possibly being TRBD1 (6 bases). Germline CDR1 and CDR2: SGHNT and YYREEE (reference sequence). V lost 4 bases and J lost 0, with 13 bases in between. The CDR3 has 16 amino acids. CDR3 DNA: TGTGCCAGCAGCCGGACAGCGCGATCGAACACCGGGGAGCTGTTTTTT. Translating it yields CASSRTARSNTGELFF.

The chain joins TRBV2 to TRBJ2-1, with 12 bases aligning to TRBD2. CDR3 length: 14 amino acids. The V and J ends lost 7 bases and 6 bases, in that order; junction bases with no gene match: 4. CDR1 is SNHLY, CDR2 FYNNEI, per germline. The CDR3 coding sequence is TGTGCCAGCACCCTAGCGGGAGGGGGCAATGAGCAGTTCTTC. Translated: CASTLAGGGNEQFF.

The V and J genes are TRBV18 and TRBJ2-7, with 7 bases matching TRBD1. Germline V gives CDR1 KGHSH, CDR2 LQKENI. V lost 4 bases and J lost 5; bases outside the gene matches: 11. This CDR3 has 15 residues. CDR3: CASSHNRGSGDEQYF. The CDR3 DNA is TGTGCCAGCTCACACAACAGGGGATCGGGCGACGAGCAGTACTTC.

This clone was counted only a few times. The V gene is TRBV23-1, the J gene TRBJ2-1; a possible D gene is TRBD1 (6 bases). TRBV23-1 is an ORF, and what it does is uncertain. The CDR3 has 16 amino acids. Trimming took 8 bases from V and 2 from J, leaving 19 bases between them. The CDR3 protein is CASGSRGIGTYNEQFF. In nucleotides, the CDR3 is TGCGCCAGCGGGTCAAGGGGGATAGGGACCTACAATGAGCAGTTCTTC.

This clone is a singleton in its sample. V usage is TRBV7-9 and J usage is TRBJ1-4; TRBD1 is a possible D gene (6 bases). This CDR3 is 15 amino acids long. V dropped 2 bases and J dropped 7 bases, with 14 bases sitting between them. Per germline, CDR1 SEHNR and CDR2 FQNEAQ (reference sequence). CDR3 sequence (DNA): TGTGCCAGCAGCTTATCTCGGGGGGCTGGTGAAAAACTGTTTTTT. As protein: CASSLSRGAGEKLFF.

The DNA of the CDR3 is TGTGCCAGCAGTCCTCCGGGAGGTGGCACCGGGGAGCTGTTTTTT. This sequence encodes CASSPPGGGTGELFF. This chain links TRBV6-5 with TRBJ2-2; 7 bases align to TRBD2. Germline V gene lookup returns CDR1 MNHEY and CDR2 SVGAGI. The CDR3 runs 15 residues. The V segment lost 5 bases and the J segment 4 bases; nucleotides outside the gene matches: 7.

The V and J genes are TRBV19 and TRBJ2-1; 11 positions agree with TRBD2. After removal of 5 bases from V and 4 bases from J, the junction contained 4 bases not matched to a gene. From germline, CDR1 is LNHDA and CDR2 SQIVND (reference sequence). This CDR3 spans 15 amino acids. CDR3 amino acids: CASSPGLADYNEQFF. The DNA for the CDR3 is TGTGCCAGTAGTCCGGGACTAGCGGATTACAATGAGCAGTTCTTC. The full variable domain, its missing parts supplied by reference TRBV19 and TRBJ2-1, is DGGITQSPKYLFRKEGQNVTLSCEQNLNHDAMYWYRQDPGQGLRLIYYSQIVNDFQKGDIAEGYSVSREKKESFPLTVTSAQKNPTAFYLCASSPGLADYNEQFFGPGTRLTVL.

The sample holds one count of this clone. Here the CDR3 reads CASSQGRGPNSPLHF. The CDR3, as DNA: TGTGCCAGCAGCCAGGGGCGAGGCCCTAATTCACCCCTCCACTTT. The J gene is TRBJ1-6, the V gene TRBV3-1 (or the pseudogene TRBV3-2), with D perhaps TRBD1 (5 bases). This CDR3 has 15 residues. With 3 bases removed from V and 6 bases from J, the gap between germline ends came to 12 bases. The germline V gene has CDR1 LGHDT and CDR2 YNNKEL (reference sequence).

This clone was found once. The CDR3 DNA sequence: TGTGCCAGCAGCGTAGGGGGACTAGCAGAGTGGGAGACCCAGTACTTC. This encodes CASSVGGLAEWETQYF. The chain carries TRBV9 and TRBJ2-5; TRBD2 agrees at 9 bases. Germline V gives CDR1 SGDLS, CDR2 YYNGEE. The CDR3 length is 16 residues. J gave up 5 bases and V 0 bases, and 8 bases lay outside the gene matches. Combining the CDR3 with reference TRBV9 and TRBJ2-5 gives the whole variable domain DSGVTQTPKHLITATGQRVTLRCSPRSGDLSVYWYQQSLDQGLQFLIQYYNGEERAKGNILERFSAQQFPDLHSELNLSSLELGDSALYFCASSVGGLAEWETQYFGPGTRLLVL.

V is TRBV5-6 and J is TRBJ1-5; D may be TRBD1 (6 bases). Germline V gene data show CDR1 as SGHDT and CDR2 as YYEEEE. Deletions cut 1 base from V and 6 bases from J, with 14 bases between. The CDR3 length is 15 residues. CDR3 bases: TGTGCCAGCAGCTTGCGAAACGACAGGTTTCAGCCCCAGCATTTT. This gives the protein CASSLRNDRFQPQHF.